This T cell receptor beta chain was captured in a study of T cells in Graves' hyperthyroidism and ophthalmopathy. Amplification targeted TCR beta CDR3 regions from RNA transcripts. Carried out on the TCR CDR3, a first-round RT-PCR used the HTBI primer set. TCRdb processed the multiplex PCR reads anew with MiXCR; each CDR3 protein has one entry. This repertoire shows about 290,000 distinct CDR3 sequences, 12% to 15% found once; its top ten account for 7.9%. Germline V gene sequence: CDR1 PRHDT, CDR2 FYEKMQ (reference sequence). CDR3 length: 14 residues. The ends lost 4 bases at V and 8 bases at J; junction bases unmatched: 6. Many counts were recorded for this clonotype.

The V gene is TRBV13, the J gene TRBJ2-1; 9 bases line up with TRBD1. Sequenced material: blood. The TCR sequence derives from a woman aged 35 to 49 with Graves' hyperthyroidism. CDR3 sequence reads: CASSSTGGRHEQFF. CDR3 sequence (DNA): TGTGCCAGCAGCTCTACAGGGGGCCGCCATGAGCAGTTCTTC.